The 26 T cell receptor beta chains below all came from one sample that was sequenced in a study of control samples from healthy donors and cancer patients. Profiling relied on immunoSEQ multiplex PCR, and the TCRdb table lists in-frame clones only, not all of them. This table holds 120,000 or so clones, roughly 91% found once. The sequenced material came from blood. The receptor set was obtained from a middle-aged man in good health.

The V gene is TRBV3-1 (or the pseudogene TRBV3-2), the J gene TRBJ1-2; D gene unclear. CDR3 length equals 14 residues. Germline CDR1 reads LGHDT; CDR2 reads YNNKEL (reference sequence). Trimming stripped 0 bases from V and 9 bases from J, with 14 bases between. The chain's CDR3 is CASSQDLGSNRYTF. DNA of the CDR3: TGTGCCAGCAGCCAAGATTTGGGGTCTAATCGCTACACCTTC.

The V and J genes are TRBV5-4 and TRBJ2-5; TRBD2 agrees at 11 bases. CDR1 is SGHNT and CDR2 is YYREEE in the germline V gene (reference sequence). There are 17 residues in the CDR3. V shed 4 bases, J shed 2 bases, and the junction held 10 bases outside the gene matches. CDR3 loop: CASSPGPSGGPQETQYF. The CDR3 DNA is TGTGCCAGCAGCCCGGGCCCTAGCGGGGGGCCTCAAGAGACCCAGTACTTC.

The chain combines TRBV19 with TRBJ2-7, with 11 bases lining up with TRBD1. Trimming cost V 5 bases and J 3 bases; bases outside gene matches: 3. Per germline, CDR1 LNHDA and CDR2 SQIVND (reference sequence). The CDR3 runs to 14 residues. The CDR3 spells CASSSGQGDYEQYF. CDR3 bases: TGTGCCAGTAGTTCGGGACAGGGGGACTACGAGCAGTACTTC.

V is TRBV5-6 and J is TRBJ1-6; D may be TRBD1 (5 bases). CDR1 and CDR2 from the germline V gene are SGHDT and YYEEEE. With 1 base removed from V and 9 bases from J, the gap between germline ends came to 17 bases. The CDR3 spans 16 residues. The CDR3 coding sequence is TGTGCCAGCAGCTTGAGTCCCCCTCGGGGGTCTTCACCCCTCCACTTT. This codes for CASSLSPPRGSSPLHF.

Here the CDR3 reads CASSPGQNNSPLHF. The CDR3 bases are TGCGCCAGCAGCCCGGGACAGAATAATTCACCCCTCCACTTT. The chain is built from TRBV4-3 and TRBJ1-6, with 7 bases matching TRBD1. The CDR3 sequence is 14 residues long. V shed 4 bases and J 5 bases; nucleotides not matched to a gene: 2. Per the germline V gene, CDR1 is LGHNA and CDR2 is YSLEER.

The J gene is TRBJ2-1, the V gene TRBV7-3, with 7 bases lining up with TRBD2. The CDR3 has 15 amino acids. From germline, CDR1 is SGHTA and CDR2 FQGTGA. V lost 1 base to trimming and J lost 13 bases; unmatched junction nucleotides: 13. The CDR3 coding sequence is TGTGCCAGCAGCTTAATGAAGGTCGCGGGGGAGACTCAGTTCTTC. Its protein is CASSLMKVAGETQFF.

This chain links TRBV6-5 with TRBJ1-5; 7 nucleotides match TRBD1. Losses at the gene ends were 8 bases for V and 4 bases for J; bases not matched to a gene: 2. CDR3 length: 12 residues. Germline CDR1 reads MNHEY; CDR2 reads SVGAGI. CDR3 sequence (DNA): TGTGCCAGCGAGGGACAGAATCAGCCCCAGCATTTT. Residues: CASEGQNQPQHF.

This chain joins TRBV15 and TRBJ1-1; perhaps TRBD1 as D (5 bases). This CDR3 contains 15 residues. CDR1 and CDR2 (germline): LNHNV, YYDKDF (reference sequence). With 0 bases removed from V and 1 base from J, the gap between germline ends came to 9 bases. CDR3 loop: CATSRDFQGNTEAFF. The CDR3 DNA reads TGTGCCACCAGCAGAGATTTTCAGGGGAACACTGAAGCTTTCTTT.

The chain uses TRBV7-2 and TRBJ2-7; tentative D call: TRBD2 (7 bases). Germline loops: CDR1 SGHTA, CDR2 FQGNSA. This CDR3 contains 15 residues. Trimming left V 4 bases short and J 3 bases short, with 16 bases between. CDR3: CASSSWGRGSYEQYF. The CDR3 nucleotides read TGTGCCAGCAGCTCCTGGGGGCGGGGGAGCTACGAGCAGTACTTC.

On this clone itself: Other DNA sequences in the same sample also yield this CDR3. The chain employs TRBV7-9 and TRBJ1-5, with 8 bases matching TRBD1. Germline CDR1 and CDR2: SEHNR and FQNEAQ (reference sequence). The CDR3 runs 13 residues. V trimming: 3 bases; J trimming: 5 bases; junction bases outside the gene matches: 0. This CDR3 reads CASSLTGDQPQHF. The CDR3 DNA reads TGTGCCAGCAGCTTGACAGGGGATCAGCCCCAGCATTTT.

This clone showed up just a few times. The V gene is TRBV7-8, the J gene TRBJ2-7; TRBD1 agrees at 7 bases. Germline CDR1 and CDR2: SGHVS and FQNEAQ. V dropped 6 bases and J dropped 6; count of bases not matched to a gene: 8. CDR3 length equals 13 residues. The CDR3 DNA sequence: TGTGCCAGCAGTCGGCAGGGGGAAGGCGAGCAGTACTTC. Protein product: CASSRQGEGEQYF.

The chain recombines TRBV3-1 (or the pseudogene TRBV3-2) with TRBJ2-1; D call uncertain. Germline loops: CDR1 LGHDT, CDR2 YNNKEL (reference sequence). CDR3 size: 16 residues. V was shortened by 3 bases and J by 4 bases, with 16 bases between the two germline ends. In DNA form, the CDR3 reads TGTGCCAGCAGCCACAACCCACCCAGAGAATACAATGAGCAGTTCTTC. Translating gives CASSHNPPREYNEQFF.

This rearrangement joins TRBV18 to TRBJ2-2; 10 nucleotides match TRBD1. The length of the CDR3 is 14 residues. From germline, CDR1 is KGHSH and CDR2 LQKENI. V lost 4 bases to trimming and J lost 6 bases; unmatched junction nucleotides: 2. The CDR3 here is CASSRGQGAGELFF. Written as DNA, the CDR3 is TGTGCCAGCTCACGTGGACAGGGGGCCGGGGAGCTGTTTTTT.

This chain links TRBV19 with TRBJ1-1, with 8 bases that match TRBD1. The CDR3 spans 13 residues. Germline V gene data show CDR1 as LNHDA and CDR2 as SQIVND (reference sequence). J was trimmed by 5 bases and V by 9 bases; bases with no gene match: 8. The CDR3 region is CASSDRGMTEAFF. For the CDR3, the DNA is TGTGCCAGCAGTGACAGGGGTATGACTGAAGCTTTCTTT.

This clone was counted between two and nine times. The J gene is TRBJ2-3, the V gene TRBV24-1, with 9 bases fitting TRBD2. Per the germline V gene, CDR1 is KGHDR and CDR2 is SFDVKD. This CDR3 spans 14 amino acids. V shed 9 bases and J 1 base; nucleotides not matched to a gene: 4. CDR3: CATAAGGGTDTQYF. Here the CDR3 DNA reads TGTGCCACCGCGGCGGGGGGGGGCACAGATACGCAGTATTTT.

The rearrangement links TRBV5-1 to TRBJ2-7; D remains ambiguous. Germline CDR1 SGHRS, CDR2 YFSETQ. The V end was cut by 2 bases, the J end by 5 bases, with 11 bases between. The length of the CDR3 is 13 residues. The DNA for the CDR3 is TGCGCCAGCAGCTTTACGGTGATCGACGAGCAGTACTTC. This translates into CASSFTVIDEQYF. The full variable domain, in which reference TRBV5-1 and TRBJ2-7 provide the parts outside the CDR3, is KAGVTQTPRYLIKTRGQQVTLSCSPISGHRSVSWYQQTPGQGLQFLFEYFSETQRNKGNFPGRFSGRQFSNSRSEMNVSTLELGDSALYLCASSFTVIDEQYFGPGTRLTVT.

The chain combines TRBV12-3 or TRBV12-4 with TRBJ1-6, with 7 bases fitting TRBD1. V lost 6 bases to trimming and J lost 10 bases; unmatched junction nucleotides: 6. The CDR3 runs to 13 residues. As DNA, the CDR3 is TGTGCCAGCAGGAGGGGGCTAGGCTCACCCCTCCACTTT. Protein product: CASRRGLGSPLHF.

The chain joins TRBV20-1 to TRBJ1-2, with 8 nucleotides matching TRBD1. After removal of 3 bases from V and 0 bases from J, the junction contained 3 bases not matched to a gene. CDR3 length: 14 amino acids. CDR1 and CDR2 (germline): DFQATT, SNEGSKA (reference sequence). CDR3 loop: CSASSGGSNYGYTF. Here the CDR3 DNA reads TGCAGTGCTAGTTCAGGGGGCTCTAACTATGGCTACACCTTC.

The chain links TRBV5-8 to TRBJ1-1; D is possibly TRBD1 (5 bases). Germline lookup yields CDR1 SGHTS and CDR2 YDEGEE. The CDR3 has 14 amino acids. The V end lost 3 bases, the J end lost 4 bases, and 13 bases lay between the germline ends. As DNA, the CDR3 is TGTGCCAGCAGCTGGGGTCGGAGGGGCACTGAAGCTTTCTTT. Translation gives CASSWGRRGTEAFF. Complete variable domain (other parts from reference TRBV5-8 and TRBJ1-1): EAGVTQSPTHLIKTRGQQATLRCSPISGHTSVYWYQQALGLGLQFLLWYDEGEERNRGNFPPRFSGRQFPNYSSELNVNALELEDSALYLCASSWGRRGTEAFFGQGTRLTVV.

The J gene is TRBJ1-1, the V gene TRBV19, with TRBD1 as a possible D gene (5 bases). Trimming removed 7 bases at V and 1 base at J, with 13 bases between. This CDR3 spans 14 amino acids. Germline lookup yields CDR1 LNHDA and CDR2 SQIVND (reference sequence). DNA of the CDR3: TGTGCCAGTAAAAAAGCCAGGGAGAACACTGAAGCTTTCTTT. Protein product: CASKKARENTEAFF. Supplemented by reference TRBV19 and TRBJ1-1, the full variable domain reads DGGITQSPKYLFRKEGQNVTLSCEQNLNHDAMYWYRQDPGQGLRLIYYSQIVNDFQKGDIAEGYSVSREKKESFPLTVTSAQKNPTAFYLCASKKARENTEAFFGQGTRLTVV.

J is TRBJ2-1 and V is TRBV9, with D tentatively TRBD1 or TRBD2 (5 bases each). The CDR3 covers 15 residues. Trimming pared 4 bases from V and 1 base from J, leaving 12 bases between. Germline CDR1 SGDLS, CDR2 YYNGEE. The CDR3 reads CASSYGDRSYNEQFF. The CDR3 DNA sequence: TGTGCCAGCAGCTACGGGGACCGATCCTACAATGAGCAGTTCTTC.

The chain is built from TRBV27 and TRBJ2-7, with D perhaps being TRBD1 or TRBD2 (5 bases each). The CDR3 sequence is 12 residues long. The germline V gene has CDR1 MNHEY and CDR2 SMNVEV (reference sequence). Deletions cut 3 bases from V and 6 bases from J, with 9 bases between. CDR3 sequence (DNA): TGTGCCAGCAGTTTCCCGGGGCGCGAGCAGTACTTC. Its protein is CASSFPGREQYF.

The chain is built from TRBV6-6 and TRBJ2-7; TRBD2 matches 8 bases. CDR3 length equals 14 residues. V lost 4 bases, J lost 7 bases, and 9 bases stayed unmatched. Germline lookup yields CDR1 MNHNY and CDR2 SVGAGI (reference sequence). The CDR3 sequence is CASSFGTRGNEQYF. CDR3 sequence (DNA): TGTGCCAGCAGTTTCGGGACTAGGGGGAATGAGCAGTACTTC.

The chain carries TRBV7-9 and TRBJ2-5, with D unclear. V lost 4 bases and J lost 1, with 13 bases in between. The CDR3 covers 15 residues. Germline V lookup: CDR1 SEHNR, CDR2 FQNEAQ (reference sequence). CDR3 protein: CASSSLQPPQETQYF. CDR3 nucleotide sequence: TGTGCCAGCAGCTCACTCCAGCCCCCCCAAGAGACCCAGTACTTC.

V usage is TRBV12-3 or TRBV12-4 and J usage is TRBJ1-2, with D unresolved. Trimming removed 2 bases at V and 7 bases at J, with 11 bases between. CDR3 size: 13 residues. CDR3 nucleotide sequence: TGTGCCAGCAGTTTAAGTCAGGAGGGTGGCTACACCTTC. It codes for CASSLSQEGGYTF.

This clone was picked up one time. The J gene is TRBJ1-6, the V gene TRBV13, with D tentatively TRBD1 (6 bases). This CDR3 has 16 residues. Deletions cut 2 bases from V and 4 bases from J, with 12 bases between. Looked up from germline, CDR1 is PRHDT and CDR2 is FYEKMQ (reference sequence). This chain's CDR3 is CASSLLSGTYNSPLHF. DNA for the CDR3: TGTGCCAGCAGCTTATTGTCAGGGACATATAATTCACCCCTCCACTTT. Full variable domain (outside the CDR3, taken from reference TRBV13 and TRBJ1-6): AAGVIQSPRHLIKEKRETATLKCYPIPRHDTVYWYQQGPGQDPQFLISFYEKMQSDKGSIPDRFSAQQFSDYHSELNMSSLELGDSALYFCASSLLSGTYNSPLHFGNGTRLTVT.